The 22 T cell receptor beta chains below were found in one sample sequenced in a study of shared clonotypes between healthy human individuals (dated by TCRdb to 2019 to 2021). The library was prepared using the immunoSEQ multiplex PCR assay. This is the immuneACCESS table as TCRdb keeps it, with only in-frame sequences that have V and J called. A part of the clones is gone; compared with another copy, unresolved V genes explain less than half, and the rest is unexplained. The sample table records about 2 million clones; around 95% of these occur just once. The ten biggest clones cover 0.13% of the sample. What was sequenced was naive CD4+ T cells sorted from blood. The intended sense of this specimen's cell subset or site label: CD45RA+ positively selected. Receptors were obtained from a man between 18 and 35 years old in good health.

The chain employs TRBV19 and TRBJ1-6, with a weak D call TRBD1 (5 bases). Germline V CDR1 and CDR2: LNHDA, SQIVND (reference sequence). V gave up 3 bases and J gave up 5 bases, with 14 bases separating them. This CDR3 is built from 16 residues. The CDR3 loop reads CASSMSPAGNNSPLHF. As DNA, the CDR3 is TGTGCCAGTAGTATGTCCCCGGCAGGGAATAATTCACCCCTCCACTTT. Filled out from reference TRBV19 and TRBJ1-6, the complete variable domain reads DGGITQSPKYLFRKEGQNVTLSCEQNLNHDAMYWYRQDPGQGLRLIYYSQIVNDFQKGDIAEGYSVSREKKESFPLTVTSAQKNPTAFYLCASSMSPAGNNSPLHFGNGTRLTVT.

CDR3 DNA sequence: TGTGCCAGCAGGATGCCGAGGGGACCCAATCAGCCCCAGCATTTT. Protein product: CASRMPRGPNQPQHF. The chain is built from TRBV11-2 and TRBJ1-5; weak D call: TRBD1 (5 bases). CDR1 is SGHAT, CDR2 FQNNGV, per germline. The CDR3 is made up of 15 amino acids. Trimming left V 6 bases short and J 3 bases short, with 15 bases between.

The gene calls are TRBV6-5 and TRBJ2-7; either TRBD1 or TRBD2 may fit D (5 bases each). The CDR3 consists of 13 residues. Between the trimmed V and J ends, which lost 4 bases and 3 bases, there was a span of 10 bases. Per germline, CDR1 MNHEY and CDR2 SVGAGI. CDR3 in amino acids: CASSSGPNYEQYF. CDR3 nucleotide sequence: TGTGCCAGCAGTTCGGGACCTAACTACGAGCAGTACTTC.

V and J are TRBV7-9 and TRBJ2-3; weak D call: TRBD1 (5 bases). The CDR3 extends over 15 amino acids. The V end lost 2 bases, the J end lost 0 bases, and 9 bases lay between the germline ends. From germline, CDR1 is SEHNR and CDR2 FQNEAQ (reference sequence). The CDR3 loop reads CASSLTGQSTDTQYF. Here the CDR3 DNA reads TGTGCCAGCAGCTTAACTGGACAAAGCACAGATACGCAGTATTTT.

A single count supports this clone. The chain is built from TRBV10-3 and TRBJ2-2; D is unresolved. CDR1 ENHRY and CDR2 SYGVKD come from the germline V gene. V was trimmed by 0 bases and J by 6 bases, leaving 5 bases between them. The CDR3 loop spans 13 amino acids. The DNA of the CDR3 is TGTGCCATCAGTGAGTCGTGGTCCGGGGAGCTGTTTTTT. Translation: CAISESWSGELFF.

The V gene is TRBV4-1, the J gene TRBJ1-4, with D possibly matching TRBD1 (5 bases). Germline assignment: CDR1 MGHRA and CDR2 YSYEKL. There are 18 residues in the CDR3. Trimming removed 0 bases at V and 0 bases at J, with 14 bases between. CDR3 loop: CASSQDWGRKATNEKLFF. Written as DNA, the CDR3 is TGCGCCAGCAGCCAAGATTGGGGCCGGAAAGCAACTAATGAAAAACTGTTTTTT.

The rearrangement links TRBV5-6 to TRBJ1-1; no definite D call. The CDR3 covers 14 residues. The germline V gene encodes CDR1 SGHDT and CDR2 YYEEEE. Trimming removed 2 bases from V and 1 base from J, with 9 bases in between. CDR3 bases: TGTGCCAGCAGCTTTAGCCCCTCGAACACTGAAGCTTTCTTT. Protein: CASSFSPSNTEAFF.

The chain has TRBV5-1 and TRBJ2-7; 9 positions agree with TRBD2. The CDR3 consists of 16 residues. Germline V gene lookup returns CDR1 SGHRS and CDR2 YFSETQ. Trimming removed 5 bases from V and 2 bases from J; junction bases left unmatched: 11. The CDR3 protein is CASRDGTSGPPYEQYF. The CDR3 DNA follows: TGCGCCAGCAGGGACGGAACTAGCGGGCCACCCTACGAGCAGTACTTC.

The chain employs TRBV7-9 and TRBJ2-3; 7 nucleotides match TRBD1. Germline V gives CDR1 SEHNR, CDR2 FQNEAQ (reference sequence). CDR3 length equals 16 residues. The junction had 8 bases not matched to a gene; V was cut back by 5 bases and J by 0 bases. The CDR3 is CASSTPGQASTDTQYF. The CDR3 DNA reads as TGTGCCAGCAGCACACCTGGACAGGCTAGCACAGATACGCAGTATTTT.

The rearrangement uses TRBV28 and TRBJ1-2; the match to TRBD1 covers 8 bases. Germline trimming cut 5 bases from V and 2 bases from J; bases unmatched to any gene: 4. The CDR3 extends over 14 amino acids. Germline V gene sequence: CDR1 MDHEN, CDR2 SYDVKM. The CDR3, as DNA: TGTGCCAGCAGTCGACAGGGGTCAAACTATGGCTACACCTTC. The encoded protein is CASSRQGSNYGYTF.

The chain employs TRBV5-1 and TRBJ2-3; TRBD2 agrees at 10 bases. J was trimmed by 7 bases and V by 4 bases; bases with no gene match: 18. Germline CDR1 SGHRS, CDR2 YFSETQ. The CDR3 spans 18 residues. The chain's CDR3 is CASSAGLAAADPINTQYF. The CDR3 DNA sequence: TGCGCCAGCAGCGCCGGACTAGCGGCCGCCGATCCGATCAATACGCAGTATTTT.

The rearrangement links TRBV5-1 to TRBJ2-7, with 10 bases lining up with TRBD1. The germline V gene has CDR1 SGHRS and CDR2 YFSETQ. V trimming: 1 base; J trimming: 3 bases; junction bases outside the gene matches: 7. The CDR3 has 16 amino acids. CDR3 nucleotides: TGCGCCAGCAGCTTGCCTACGGGACAGGGGATCTACGAGCAGTACTTC. Protein sequence: CASSLPTGQGIYEQYF.

The rearrangement links TRBV28 to TRBJ1-4; perhaps TRBD1 as D (6 bases). With 5 bases removed from V and 5 bases from J, the gap between germline ends came to 15 bases. Germline V gene data show CDR1 as MDHEN and CDR2 as SYDVKM. The CDR3 loop spans 15 amino acids. DNA of the CDR3: TGTGCCAGCAGTCGAGCCGGGGGCCGAAATGAAAAACTGTTTTTT. Translating gives CASSRAGGRNEKLFF. Based on the CDR3 plus reference TRBV28 and TRBJ1-4, the full variable domain is DVKVTQSSRYLVKRTGEKVFLECVQDMDHENMFWYRQDPGLGLRLIYFSYDVKMKEKGDIPEGYSVSREKKERFSLILESASTNQTSMYLCASSRAGGRNEKLFFGSGTQLSVL.

The genes are TRBV5-1 and TRBJ2-6; D unresolved. The V and J ends lost 1 base and 0 bases respectively, with 11 bases between them. CDR1 and CDR2 (germline): SGHRS, YFSETQ. This CDR3 spans 17 amino acids. The CDR3 is CASSLPGTASGANVLTF. CDR3 sequence (DNA): TGCGCCAGCAGCTTGCCAGGCACCGCCTCTGGGGCCAACGTCCTGACTTTC.

The rearrangement links TRBV9 to TRBJ2-2; 10 nucleotides line up with TRBD2. CDR1 SGDLS and CDR2 YYNGEE come from the germline V gene. This CDR3 comprises 15 residues. V shed 0 bases, J shed 9 bases, and the junction held 5 bases outside the gene matches. In nucleotides, the CDR3 is TGTGCCAGCAGCGTAGCTCTAGCGGGAGATCGGGAGCTGTTTTTT. Protein sequence: CASSVALAGDRELFF.

The chain carries TRBV7-9 and TRBJ2-1, with TRBD2 matching over 8 bases. CDR3 size: 15 residues. V dropped 1 base and J dropped 8; count of bases not matched to a gene: 7. CDR1 SEHNR and CDR2 FQNEAQ come from the germline V gene (reference sequence). The CDR3 DNA reads as TGTGCCAGCAGCTTAGTACCCAGCGGGAGTGATGAGCAGTTCTTC. Translating gives CASSLVPSGSDEQFF. The full variable domain, rest sourced from reference TRBV7-9 and TRBJ2-1, is DTGVSQNPRHKITKRGQNVTFRCDPISEHNRLYWYRQTLGQGPEFLTYFQNEAQLEKSRLLSDRFSAERPKGSFSTLEIQRTEQGDSAMYLCASSLVPSGSDEQFFGPGTRLTVL.

The genes are TRBV9 and TRBJ2-3; D is unclear. V was cut by 0 bases and J by 3 bases, with 17 bases left in between. The V gene's germline CDR1 is SGDLS and CDR2 YYNGEE. The CDR3 loop spans 17 amino acids. CDR3 DNA sequence: TGTGCCAGCAGCGTAGAGGCCAGCCTTGGTAGTACAGATACGCAGTATTTT. It specifies CASSVEASLGSTDTQYF.

The chain employs TRBV30 and TRBJ1-4, with a possible D match to TRBD1 (5 bases). The V gene lost 2 bases and the J gene lost 7 bases, with 11 bases spanning the gap. The V gene's germline CDR1 is GTSNPN and CDR2 SVGIG (reference sequence). The CDR3 totals 13 residues. The CDR3 bases are TGTGCCTGGAGTCGAGGGGAGGCTGAAAAACTGTTTTTT. This encodes CAWSRGEAEKLFF.

The chain carries TRBV7-2 and TRBJ2-3; 8 bases are a match to TRBD1. The CDR3 consists of 16 residues. CDR1 and CDR2 (germline): SGHTA, FQGNSA. V shed 4 bases, J shed 4 bases, and the junction held 10 bases outside the gene matches. The CDR3 DNA reads TGTGCCAGCAGCTACGCCCGGACAGGGCTCTCAGATACGCAGTATTTT. Its translation: CASSYARTGLSDTQYF.

The V call is TRBV30, the J call TRBJ1-2; D not resolved. Trimming pared 5 bases from V and 3 bases from J, leaving 10 bases between. This CDR3 has 12 residues. Looked up from germline, CDR1 is GTSNPN and CDR2 is SVGIG (reference sequence). The CDR3 DNA sequence: TGTGCCTGGGCGCAGTCGGACTATGGCTACACCTTC. Translation gives CAWAQSDYGYTF.

The chain uses TRBV30 and TRBJ2-7, with 7 bases identical to TRBD1. The germline V gene has CDR1 GTSNPN and CDR2 SVGIG (reference sequence). The CDR3 is 13 residues long. Germline trimming cut 3 bases from V and 6 bases from J; bases unmatched to any gene: 8. The DNA for the CDR3 is TGTGCCTGGAGACCCTCCGACAGGGCCGAGCAGTACTTC. It encodes CAWRPSDRAEQYF.

The chain recombines TRBV28 with TRBJ2-3, with a possible D match to TRBD2 (6 bases). Germline assignment: CDR1 MDHEN and CDR2 SYDVKM. This CDR3 spans 14 amino acids. Trimming shortened V by 5 bases and J by 3 bases, and 12 bases separated the two germline ends. The CDR3 sequence is CASSRRRGTDTQYF. CDR3 nucleotides: TGTGCCAGCAGTCGCAGGAGGGGTACAGATACGCAGTATTTT. Based on the CDR3 plus reference TRBV28 and TRBJ2-3, the full variable domain is DVKVTQSSRYLVKRTGEKVFLECVQDMDHENMFWYRQDPGLGLRLIYFSYDVKMKEKGDIPEGYSVSREKKERFSLILESASTNQTSMYLCASSRRRGTDTQYFGPGTRLTVL.